This record concerns one TCR beta chain sequence. TCRdb's table, derived via immunoSEQ multiplex PCR, lists solely in-frame clones and lacks some. The sample contains roughly 110,000 clones, roughly 90% of which appear only once. This record comes from a study of T cell changes during pregnancy in multiple sclerosis. This TCR was sampled from a female donor in good health, enrolled as a control in a pregnancy study. This material consisted of peripheral blood, taken in the third trimester of pregnancy.

CDR3 region: CASSPSRDRGLLLQPQHF. As DNA, the CDR3 is TGTGCCAGCTCACCTTCCCGGGACAGGGGGCTTCTGCTGCAGCCCCAGCATTTT. This chain joins TRBV18 and TRBJ1-5; 12 bases fit TRBD1. The CDR3 extends over 18 amino acids. With V trimmed by 3 bases and J by 7 bases, 13 bases remained unmatched. CDR1 and CDR2 (germline): KGHSH, LQKENI.